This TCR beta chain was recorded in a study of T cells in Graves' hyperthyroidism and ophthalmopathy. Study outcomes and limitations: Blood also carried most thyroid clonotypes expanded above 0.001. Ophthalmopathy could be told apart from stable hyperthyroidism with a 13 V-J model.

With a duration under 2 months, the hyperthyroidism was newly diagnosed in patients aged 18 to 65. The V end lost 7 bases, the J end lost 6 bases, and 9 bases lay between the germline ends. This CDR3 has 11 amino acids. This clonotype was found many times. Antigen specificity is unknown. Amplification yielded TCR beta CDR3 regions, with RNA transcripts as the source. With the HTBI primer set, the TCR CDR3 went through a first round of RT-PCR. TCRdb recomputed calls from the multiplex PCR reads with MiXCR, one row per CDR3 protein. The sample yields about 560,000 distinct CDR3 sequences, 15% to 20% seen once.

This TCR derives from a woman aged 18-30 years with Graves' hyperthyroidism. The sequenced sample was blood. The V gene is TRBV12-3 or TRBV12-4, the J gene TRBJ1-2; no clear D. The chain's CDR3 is CASTHPHGYTF. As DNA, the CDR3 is TGTGCCAGCACCCACCCGCATGGCTACACCTTC.